What follows describes a single TCR beta chain. The germline gives CDR1 MNHNS, CDR2 SASEGT. The CDR3 totals 14 residues. J lost 0 bases, V lost 1 base, and 0 bases had no gene match. Assay: immunoSEQ multiplex PCR; the TCRdb copy retains only in-frame clones and omits some. The sample has roughly 180,000 clones, approximately 86% seen once; the top ten hold over 15%. This sample stems from a study of blood T cell repertoires in COVID-19. As for the study in general: Acute and convalescent COVID-19 samples came from the United States, Italy and Spain. T cells, B-cell-depleted T cells, or PBMCs supplied cDNA or gDNA.

Enrollees, about 18 to 95 years old, lived in 20 to 25 US areas. The chain is built from TRBV6-1 and TRBJ2-7, with 7 bases lining up with TRBD1. This receptor was taken from a man between 60 and 75 years old who had recovered from COVID-19. Sequenced input: PBMCs or T cells enriched from blood (not recorded which). In nucleotides, the CDR3 is TGTGCCAGCAGTGAAGGGGACAGCTCCTACGAGCAGTACTTC. This gives the protein CASSEGDSSYEQYF.